This TCR beta chain was captured by sequencing in a study of cytomegalovirus exposure and HLA in healthy donors (dated by TCRdb to 2016 to 2017). About the full investigation: According to an earlier analysis of 550 to 700 of the donors, about 179 million T cells yielded 95 million to 140 million unique TCR beta sequences and less than 300 Gb of sequence data. About 280 gigabases of sequencing data and around 88 million unique TCR sequences made up an early release that covered under 750 HLA-typed donors. Of the approximately 400 genotyped donors, approximately 81% were placed in the genetic ancestry cluster associated with self-reported Caucasian donors. The aim of the study was to test whether cataloging public T cell receptors could identify signatures of past pathogen exposure. The T cell repertoires of under 700 subjects were profiled by immunosequencing and related to cytomegalovirus serostatus. Besides the first cohort of roughly 700 subjects, a separate validation cohort made up of 120 different subjects was used. High-throughput TCR immunosequencing, statistical association of individual TCRs with disease status, and machine learning were combined to predict cytomegalovirus infection status. In a later analysis, previously published TCR beta repertoires from about 670 donors were re-analyzed and high-resolution HLA genotyping was added so that TCR occurrence patterns could be studied. Rather than using new phenotypic data, the later analysis identified candidate immune exposures from TCR beta sequences and from how often those sequences occurred across donors. An earlier analysis of 500 to 650 of the donors applied high-throughput TCR beta sequencing to assess whether each TCR beta V gene segment acted as functional or pseudogenic. Donor age, sex, ethnicity and CMV serostatus were compiled alongside the repertoire data. In a later genetic analysis, genome-wide SNP genotypes for about 60% of the 666 donors were used, and that subset was treated as a discovery cohort. All discovery cohort repertoires had been generated using a single sequencing platform. Both class I and class II loci were covered by HLA typing, at four-digit resolution. The number of donors typed differed by locus, with roughly 629-640 for A, B, C, DRB1 and DQB1, more than 500 for DQA1, over 600 for DPA1, and some 440 for DPB1. Several DR-DQ haplotypes were treated as single units for association and clustering because of strong linkage in the cohort. Among some 400 genotyped donors of the cohort, an average of around 220,000 unique TCR beta nucleotide sequences was sequenced per donor, of which 15% to 20% were non-productive.

From its cysteine to its phenylalanine, the CDR3 spans 14 amino acids. The DNA shown is the 42-base CDR3, in frame from base 1. V trim: 3 bases; J trim: 0 bases; unmatched bases: 1. According to the germline V gene, CDR1 reads KGHSH and CDR2 reads LQKENI. The cohort was made up of approximately 670 healthy bone marrow donors. All cohort members were sampled while nominally healthy, although unrecorded immune exposures were likely present. The donor was CMV seropositive and belonged to the group of 250 to 350 seropositive cohort members. A peripheral blood sample was provided by each donor, and peripheral blood mononuclear cells were used for TCR beta sequencing. The Qiagen DNeasy Blood Extraction Kit was used to extract genomic DNA from the blood cell samples. Receptor libraries were prepared by the immunoSEQ multiplex PCR assay. For the multiplex PCR, a mixture combining 60 forward primers for TCR Vbeta segments and 13 reverse primers for TCR Jbeta segments was used. The CDR3 region of rearranged TCR beta genes was amplified from genomic DNA with a multiplex PCR assay. On the Illumina HiSeq System, the amplified TCR beta libraries were sequenced as 87-base-pair reads. From the authors' description of their analysis: A later analysis tallied around 87 million unique TCR beta chains across the 600 to 700 repertoires, and around 12 million of those chains were shared by two or more donors. A nearest-neighbor algorithm error-corrected the raw reads and collapsed the reads into unique sequences, merging closely related sequences to remove PCR and sequencing errors. CDR3 sequences were aligned to IMGT reference sequences to assign V, D and J gene segments. For a sequence to be retained, a match of at least six nucleotides to both a V gene segment and a J gene segment was required. Rearrangements were classified as productive when the CDR3 lacked stop codons and remained in frame with V and J, and all other rearrangements were classified as non-productive. CDR3 was defined by IMGT convention, running from the second conserved V-encoded cysteine to the conserved J-encoded phenylalanine. The earlier analysis of more than 450 of the donors excluded sequences that lacked an unambiguous match to a single V gene segment. An earlier analysis of 587 of the donors classified V segments as functional when productive rearrangements were above 56.7% and as segregating when the standard deviation between donors was above 5%. A statistical classification framework was built to diagnose cytomegalovirus status from the catalog of TCR beta chain sequences. In a later analysis, TCR nucleotide sequences were compared against IMGT/GENE-DB human TR gene sequences so that V and J genes could be assigned. Using the TCRdist pipeline, a later analysis assigned CDR3 sequences along with most-parsimonious VDJ recombination scenarios. In a later analysis, each TCR beta chain was defined by its CDR3 amino acid sequence together with its V-gene family, and reads without a unique V-gene family were excluded. As a way to deal with suspected cross-contamination and a sequencing artifact, a later analysis dropped approximately 570 nucleotide sequences that were highly shared and had low generation probability. In a later analysis, a clonal expansion index was calculated for each public chain from normalized within-repertoire ranks of inferred template counts. In a later analysis, generation probabilities were computed using a VDJ recombination model fitted to out-of-frame rearrangements, and the results were checked against IGoR. In a later analysis, TCR-TCR, TCR-HLA and TCR-CMV co-occurrence was scored with hypergeometric tests, and a repertoire-size bias correction was applied to TCR pairs. A later analysis estimated false discovery rates by permuting HLA or CMV assignments 20 times. A later analysis grouped co-occurring TCRs with DBSCAN, adding TCRdist sequence similarity when clustering within HLA-allele-positive subsets. Co-occurrence clustering excluded repertoires with fewer than 30,000 or more than 120,000 public chains, plus five with anomalous nucleotide sharing. Not all clones reach the TCRdb copy of this immuneACCESS table, which keeps in-frame sequences only. Checked studies attribute under half of the gap to unresolved V genes and leave the rest unexplained. Clone size and the V and J calls come from that table; the DNA yielded D and trimming. The sample contains 64,000 or so clones, 65% to 75% of them found a single time. The ten largest clonotypes hold 6.5% to 8% of the sample.

In this sample, this clone turned up a few times. What antigen it recognizes has not been identified. Base qualities are missing; no much larger clone stands one base away. What the study reported, not specific to this receptor: The study listed approximately 150 TCR beta chains as associated with cytomegalovirus. Immune exposure information for the cohort was limited to CMV serostatus. In a later analysis, the rate of TCR association differed among HLA loci, with DRB1 alleles having the most associated TCRs and HLA-C alleles having the fewest. In a later analysis, several top co-occurrence clusters were reported to appear linked to parvovirus B19, influenza, CMV and Epstein-Barr virus. According to a later analysis, most CMV-associated TCR beta chains appeared to be HLA-restricted, and the HLA associations seemed to be driven largely by CMV exposure. Because counts were too low, roughly 17 rarely observed V segments, including chromosome 9 orphons, were left out of the earlier analysis of several hundred of the donors. While some public TCRs were present in many individuals, most TCR sequences turned up only very rarely across donors. The 87-base-pair reads could not distinguish some IMGT-functional V segments, including TRBV6-2 and TRBV6-3, so those segments were excluded. In a later genetic analysis, fewer N-insertions in productive TCRs were reported among donors in an Asian-associated ancestry cluster than the roughly 700-donor mean. Correlated functional status among segregating V segments might be attributable to linkage disequilibrium, but an unknown experimental factor could not be ruled out. It was suggested by the authors that the approach could potentially be generalized to other disease states and immunological phenotypes. When HLA alleles, especially DR and DQ, strongly co-occurred, attributing TCR associations to individual alleles was difficult. A further reported finding was that TCR beta sequences accurately predicted the HLA-A and HLA-B alleles for most subjects in the first cohort. The sequencing pipeline was judged likely to have produced a cluster of highly shared sequence variants as a technical artifact. HLA typing was unavailable for some donors at each locus, so association tests used only the typed subset. A few of the identified cytomegalovirus-associated TCR beta chains were confirmed in vitro to be specific for cytomegalovirus antigens. In a later analysis, HLA-associated TCR beta chains showed more clonal expansion and lower generation probabilities than non-associated chains that were equally common. In a later analysis, some 18,000 TCR beta sequences were associated with specific HLA alleles at a false discovery rate of 0.05. The classifier was reported to diagnose cytomegalovirus status with high specificity and sensitivity in both the original and validation cohorts. Only TCR beta chains were sequenced in this cohort, and the absence of alpha or paired-chain data limited detectable features. Roughly uniform sequencing depth across donors was assumed in presence/absence analyses, although this assumption may not hold. In an earlier analysis of 587 of the donors, most TCR beta V segments appeared in productive rearrangements about 90% or about 30% of the time, broadly matching IMGT annotations. V-gene and J-gene trimming of TCR beta chains was associated with a missense DCLRE1C variant in a later genetic analysis, and the association was replicated in an independent cohort.

Sequencing used PBMCs. This receptor was taken from a man aged 40-49 years in good health and CMV-seropositive. This chain is built from TRBV18 and TRBJ1-1; 7 middle bases align to TRBD1. The CDR3 is CASSPTGMNTEAFF. The DNA sequence follows: TGTGCCAGCTCACCGACAGGGATGAACACTGAAGCTTTCTTT.